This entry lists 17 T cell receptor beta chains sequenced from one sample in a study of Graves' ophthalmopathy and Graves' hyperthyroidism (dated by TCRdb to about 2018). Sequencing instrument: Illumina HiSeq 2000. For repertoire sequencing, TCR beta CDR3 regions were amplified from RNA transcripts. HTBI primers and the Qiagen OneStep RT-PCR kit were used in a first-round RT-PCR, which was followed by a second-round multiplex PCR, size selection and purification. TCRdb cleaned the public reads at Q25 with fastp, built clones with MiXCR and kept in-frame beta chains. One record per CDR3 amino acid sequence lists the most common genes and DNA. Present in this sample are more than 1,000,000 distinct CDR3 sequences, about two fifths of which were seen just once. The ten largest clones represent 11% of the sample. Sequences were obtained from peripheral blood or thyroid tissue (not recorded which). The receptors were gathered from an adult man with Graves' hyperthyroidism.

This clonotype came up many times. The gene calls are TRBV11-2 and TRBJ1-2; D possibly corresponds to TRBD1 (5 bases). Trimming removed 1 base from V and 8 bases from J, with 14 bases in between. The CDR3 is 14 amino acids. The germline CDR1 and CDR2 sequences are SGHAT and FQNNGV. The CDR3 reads CASSLVGGAGGYTF. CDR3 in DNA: TGTGCCAGCAGCTTAGTTGGTGGGGCTGGGGGCTACACCTTC.

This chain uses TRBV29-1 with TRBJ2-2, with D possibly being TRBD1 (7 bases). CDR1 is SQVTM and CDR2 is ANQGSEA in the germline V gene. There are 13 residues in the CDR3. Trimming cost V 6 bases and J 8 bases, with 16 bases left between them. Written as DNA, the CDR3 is TGCAGCGTACCGACAGGGACTTCAGGGGAGCTGTTTTTT. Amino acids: CSVPTGTSGELFF.

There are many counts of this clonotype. The CDR3 coding sequence is TGTGCCAGTAGTACCGTCCGGGACGCAAAACGGACTAATGAAAAACTGTTTTTT. Encoded protein: CASSTVRDAKRTNEKLFF. The genes are TRBV19 and TRBJ1-4; tentative D call: TRBD1 (5 bases). Trimming cost V 4 bases and J 2 bases, with 20 bases left between them. This CDR3 has 18 amino acids. CDR1 is LNHDA, CDR2 SQIVND, per germline (reference sequence).

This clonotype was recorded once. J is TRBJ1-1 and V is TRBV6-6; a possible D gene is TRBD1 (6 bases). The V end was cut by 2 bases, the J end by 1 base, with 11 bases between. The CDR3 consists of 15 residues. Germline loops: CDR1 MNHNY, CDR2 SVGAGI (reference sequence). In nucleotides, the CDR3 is TGTGCCAGCAGTTACGTGTCGGGGGCGAACACTGAAGCTTTCTTT. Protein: CASSYVSGANTEAFF.

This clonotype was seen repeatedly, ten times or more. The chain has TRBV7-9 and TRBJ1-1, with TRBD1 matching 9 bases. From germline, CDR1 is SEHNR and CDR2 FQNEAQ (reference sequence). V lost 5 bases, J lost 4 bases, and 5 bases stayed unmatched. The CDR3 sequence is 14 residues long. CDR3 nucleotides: TGTGCCAGCAGCGTCGACAGGGGGATCACTGAAGCTTTCTTT. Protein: CASSVDRGITEAFF.

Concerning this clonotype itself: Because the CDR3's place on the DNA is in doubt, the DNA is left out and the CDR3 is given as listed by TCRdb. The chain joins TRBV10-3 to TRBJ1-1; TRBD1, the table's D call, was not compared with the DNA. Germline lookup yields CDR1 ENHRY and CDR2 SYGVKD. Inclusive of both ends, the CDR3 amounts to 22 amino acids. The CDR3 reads CAISPGTEETQYFGPGNTEAFF.

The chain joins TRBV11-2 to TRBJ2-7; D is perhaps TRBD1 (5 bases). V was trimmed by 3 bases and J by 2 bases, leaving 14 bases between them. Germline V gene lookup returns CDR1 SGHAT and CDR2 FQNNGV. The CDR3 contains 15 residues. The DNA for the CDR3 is TGTGCCAGCAGCTTCCCTCGGACATCTACCTACGAGCAGTACTTC. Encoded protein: CASSFPRTSTYEQYF.

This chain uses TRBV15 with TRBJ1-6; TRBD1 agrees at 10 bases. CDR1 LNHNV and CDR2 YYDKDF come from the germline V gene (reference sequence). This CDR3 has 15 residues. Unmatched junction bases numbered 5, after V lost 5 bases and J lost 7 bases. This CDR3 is CATSFRQGANSPLHF. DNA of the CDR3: TGTGCCACCAGCTTCAGACAGGGGGCGAATTCACCCCTCCACTTT.

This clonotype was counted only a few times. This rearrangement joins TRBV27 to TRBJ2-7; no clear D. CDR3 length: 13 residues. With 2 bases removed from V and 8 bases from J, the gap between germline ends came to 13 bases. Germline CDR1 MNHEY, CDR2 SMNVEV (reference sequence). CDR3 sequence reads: CASSLTPPYKQYF. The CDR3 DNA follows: TGTGCCAGCAGTTTAACGCCCCCCTATAAGCAGTACTTC.

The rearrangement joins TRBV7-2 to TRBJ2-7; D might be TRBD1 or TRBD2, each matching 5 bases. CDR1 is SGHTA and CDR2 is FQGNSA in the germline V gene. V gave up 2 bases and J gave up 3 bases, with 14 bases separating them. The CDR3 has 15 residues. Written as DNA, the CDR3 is TGTGCCAGCAGCTTATCCTGGGACGTAAACTACGAGCAGTACTTC. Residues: CASSLSWDVNYEQYF.

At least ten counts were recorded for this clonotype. The CDR3 DNA reads as TGTGCCAGCAGCCTCGCCCGGGGGGCTGGTGAAAAACTGTTTTTT. This codes for CASSLARGAGEKLFF. J is TRBJ1-4 and V is TRBV14, with D possibly TRBD1 on 6 matching bases. Germline CDR1 and CDR2: SGHDN and FVKESK. The V end lost 4 bases, the J end lost 7 bases, and 16 bases lay between the germline ends. The CDR3 totals 15 residues.

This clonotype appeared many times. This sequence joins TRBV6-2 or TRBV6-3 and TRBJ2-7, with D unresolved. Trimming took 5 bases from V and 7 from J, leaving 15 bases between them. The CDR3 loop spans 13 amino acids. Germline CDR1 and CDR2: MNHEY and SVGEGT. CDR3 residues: CASSPLGPREQYF. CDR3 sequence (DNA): TGTGCCAGCAGTCCCCTCGGTCCCAGGGAGCAGTACTTC.

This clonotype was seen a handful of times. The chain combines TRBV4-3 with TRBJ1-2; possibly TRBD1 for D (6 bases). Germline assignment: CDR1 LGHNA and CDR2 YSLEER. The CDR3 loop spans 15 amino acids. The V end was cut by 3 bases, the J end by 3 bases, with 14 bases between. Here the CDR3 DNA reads TGCGCCAGCAGCCAGGGGGACACGGTTTACTATGGCTACACCTTC. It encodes CASSQGDTVYYGYTF.

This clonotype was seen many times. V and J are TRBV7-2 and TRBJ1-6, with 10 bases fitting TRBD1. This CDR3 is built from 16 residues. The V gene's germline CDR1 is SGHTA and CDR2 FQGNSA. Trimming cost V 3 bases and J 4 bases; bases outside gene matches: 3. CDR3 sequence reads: CASSFDRGPYNSPLHF. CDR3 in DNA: TGTGCCAGCAGCTTTGACAGGGGGCCGTATAATTCACCCCTCCACTTT.

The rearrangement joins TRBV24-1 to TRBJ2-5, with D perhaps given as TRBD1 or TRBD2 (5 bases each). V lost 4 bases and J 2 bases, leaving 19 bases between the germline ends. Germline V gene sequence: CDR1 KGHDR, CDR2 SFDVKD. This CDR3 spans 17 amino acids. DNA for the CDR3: TGTGCCACCAGTGACCAAGGGAAACTGGGGGTGCAAGAGACCCAGTACTTC. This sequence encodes CATSDQGKLGVQETQYF.

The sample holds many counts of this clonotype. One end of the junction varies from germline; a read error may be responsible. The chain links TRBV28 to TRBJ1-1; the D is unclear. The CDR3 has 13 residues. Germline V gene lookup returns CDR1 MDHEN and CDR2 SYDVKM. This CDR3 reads CASSLYLNTEAFF. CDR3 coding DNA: TGTGCCAGCAGCTTATATCTGAACACTGAAGCTTTCTTT.

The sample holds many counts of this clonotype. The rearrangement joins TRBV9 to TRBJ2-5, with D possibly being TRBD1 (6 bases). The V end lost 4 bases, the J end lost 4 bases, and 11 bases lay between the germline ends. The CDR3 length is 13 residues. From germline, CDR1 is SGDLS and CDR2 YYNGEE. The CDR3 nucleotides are TGTGCCAGCAGCCCGGTCAGGGGAGAGACCCAGTACTTC. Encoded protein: CASSPVRGETQYF.